These T cell receptor beta chains were read from a single sample in a study of shared clonotypes between healthy human individuals. Generated by immunoSEQ multiplex PCR, the TCRdb table keeps only in-frame clones and is missing some. The table lists approximately 590,000 clones, 95% to 96% of them singletons, with over 0.09% in the top ten. The sequenced sample consisted of naive CD8+ T cells sorted from blood. These receptors came from a woman in her 30s in good health. CDR3s include the opening cysteine and the closing phenylalanine or tryptophan. Each record gives: D gene, J gene, V gene, CDR3 length, CDR3 protein, CDR3 DNA. The D gene is left open where the match is weak.

D gene: NA
J gene: TRBJ1-2
V gene: TRBV20-1
CDR3 length: 11
CDR3 protein: CSAPRSYGYTF
CDR3 DNA: TGCAGTGCCCCCAGGAGCTATGGCTACACCTTC

D gene: NA
J gene: TRBJ2-1
V gene: TRBV7-8
CDR3 length: 15
CDR3 protein: CASSLAHRRDNEQFF
CDR3 DNA: TGTGCCAGCAGCTTAGCGCATAGGAGGGACAATGAGCAGTTCTTC

D gene: NA
J gene: TRBJ2-1
V gene: TRBV9
CDR3 length: 15
CDR3 protein: CASSVDGSEVGEQFF
CDR3 DNA: TGTGCCAGCAGCGTAGACGGGTCGGAGGTGGGTGAGCAGTTCTTC

D gene: TRBD1
J gene: TRBJ1-4
V gene: TRBV27
CDR3 length: 14
CDR3 protein: CASRHTGTGEKLFF
CDR3 DNA: TGTGCCAGCAGACACACCGGGACAGGGGAAAAACTGTTTTTT

D gene: TRBD2
J gene: TRBJ2-6
V gene: TRBV4-1
CDR3 length: 19
CDR3 protein: CASSQALRGRAAGANVLTF
CDR3 DNA: TGCGCCAGCAGCCAAGCTCTCCGCGGGAGGGCCGCTGGGGCCAACGTCCTGACTTTC

D gene: NA
J gene: TRBJ2-1
V gene: TRBV18
CDR3 length: 12
CDR3 protein: CASSPNYNEQFF
CDR3 DNA: TGTGCCAGCTCGCCCAATTACAATGAGCAGTTCTTC

D gene: NA
J gene: TRBJ2-5
V gene: TRBV6-1
CDR3 length: 13
CDR3 protein: CAGADLHMETQYF
CDR3 DNA: TGTGCCGGCGCGGACCTACACATGGAGACCCAGTACTTC

D gene: NA
J gene: TRBJ2-5
V gene: TRBV10-3
CDR3 length: 15
CDR3 protein: CAISESYKSQGTQYF
CDR3 DNA: TGTGCCATCAGTGAGTCTTACAAAAGCCAAGGGACCCAGTACTTC

D gene: NA
J gene: TRBJ2-1
V gene: TRBV19
CDR3 length: 12
CDR3 protein: CASSASGYEQFF
CDR3 DNA: TGTGCCAGTAGTGCCTCTGGGTATGAGCAGTTCTTC

D gene: TRBD1
J gene: TRBJ2-1
V gene: TRBV2
CDR3 length: 17
CDR3 protein: CASSENPRDRLYNEQFF
CDR3 DNA: TGTGCCAGCAGTGAAAACCCTAGGGACAGGCTTTACAATGAGCAGTTCTTC

D gene: NA
J gene: TRBJ2-7
V gene: TRBV28
CDR3 length: 17
CDR3 protein: CASSLWIRDFLRDEQYF
CDR3 DNA: TGTGCCAGCAGTTTATGGATCCGGGACTTCTTAAGGGACGAGCAGTACTTC

D gene: NA
J gene: TRBJ1-3
V gene: TRBV5-8
CDR3 length: 16
CDR3 protein: CASSPRTVTSGNTIYF
CDR3 DNA: TGTGCCAGCAGCCCCCGGACAGTAACCTCTGGAAACACCATATATTTT